There are many counts of the clone carrying this TCR beta chain. Its antigen remains unknown. This entry belongs to a study of breast tumors, draining lymph nodes, adjacent tissues. This CDR3 contains 14 residues. Germline V CDR1 and CDR2: LNHDA, SQIVND (reference sequence). V was clipped by 3 bases and J by 0 bases, with 6 bases between them. The lymph nodes were axillary draining lymph nodes from breast cancer patients. TCRdb reprocessed the multiplex PCR reads with MiXCR, giving one entry per CDR3 protein. The data contain approximately 130,000 distinct CDR3 sequences, approximately 22% of them singletons. Whole-study results and caveats: Tumor and nontumor repertoires were significantly more similar in luminal-like than in basal-like breast cancer.

The sequenced material came from axillary lymph node tissue. The chain uses TRBV19 and TRBJ1-3; D is ambiguous. The sequence was obtained from a female donor with breast cancer. Some clones in this sample may be carry-over from other donors' samples. The CDR3: CASSIGLSGNTIYF. The CDR3 nucleotides read TGTGCCAGTAGTATTGGCCTCTCTGGAAACACCATATATTTT.